The present entry profiles one T cell receptor beta chain with its context. TCRdb keeps only in-frame clones here, not all; method: immunoSEQ multiplex PCR. The sample yields roughly 560,000 clones, about four fifths seen once. The data belong to a study of shared T cell receptors in the human thymus. These data are also associated with another study on human thymus T cells. That publication notes: It was from resections taken during corrective heart surgery that the thymus tissue came. Related studies found that unrelated individuals share highly overlapping thymic repertoires.

Sequencing input: thymocytes. The clonotype comes from a boy under three years old with a congenital heart defect.

The CDR3 DNA reads TGTGCCTGGAGTAAGCGGGAGGGCCTAACAGATACGCAGTATTTT. It is translated as CAWSKREGLTDTQYF. This chain connects TRBV30 to TRBJ2-3; 10 bases map to TRBD2. This CDR3 is 15 amino acids long. J lost 3 bases, V lost 2 bases, and 5 bases had no gene match. Germline V gene data show CDR1 as GTSNPN and CDR2 as SVGIG (reference sequence).